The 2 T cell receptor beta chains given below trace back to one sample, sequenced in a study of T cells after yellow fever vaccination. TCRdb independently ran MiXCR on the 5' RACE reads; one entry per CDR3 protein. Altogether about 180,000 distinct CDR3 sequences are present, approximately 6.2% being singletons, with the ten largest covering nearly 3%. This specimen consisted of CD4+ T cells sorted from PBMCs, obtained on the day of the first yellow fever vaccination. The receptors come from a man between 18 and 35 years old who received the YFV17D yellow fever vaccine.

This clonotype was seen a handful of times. The CDR3 DNA follows: TGCGCCAGCAGTCAAAGGACAGGATCTATCACTGAAGCTTTCTTT. Encoded protein: CASSQRTGSITEAFF. The chain links TRBV23-1 to TRBJ1-1; 7 bases line up with TRBD1. TRBV23-1 is an ORF; its function is uncertain. V was pared by 2 bases and J by 4 bases, with 7 bases of the junction left unmatched. The CDR3 sequence is 15 residues long.

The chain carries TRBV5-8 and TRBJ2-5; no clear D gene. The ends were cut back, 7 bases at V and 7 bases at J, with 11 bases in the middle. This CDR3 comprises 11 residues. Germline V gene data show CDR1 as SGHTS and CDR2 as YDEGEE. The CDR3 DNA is TGTGCCAGCTCCTTCTACGGGACCCAGTACTTC. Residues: CASSFYGTQYF.